One sample yielded the 17 T cell receptor beta chains listed below, sequenced in a study of T-cell reconstitution after alpha-beta-depleted transplantation in children (dated by TCRdb to the mid-2010s). Receptor amplification or capture employed PCR. The reads were generated on an Illumina HiSeq 2500. To normalize quantification of the TCRbeta repertoire, the TCR libraries were built with molecular barcoding that relied on unique molecular identifiers. The public reads were reprocessed in TCRdb via fastp at Q25 and MiXCR, keeping in-frame beta chains. Entries that share a CDR3 protein sequence are merged under the most common genes and DNA. The sample table shows fewer than 200,000 distinct CDR3 sequences, and about 6.4% are seen once. 3% of the sample belongs to the ten largest clones. Sample: PBMCs from the stem cell graft donor, taken from the stem cell graft. The receptors come from a human donor who donated a stem cell graft to a child with Wiskott-Aldrich syndrome.

The table lists this clonotype with many counts. CDR3 protein: CASSPISIHRGGNQPQHF. The CDR3 nucleotides are TGCGCCAGCAGCCCTATTTCGATTCACAGGGGAGGTAATCAGCCCCAGCATTTT. V and J are TRBV4-1 and TRBJ1-5; TRBD1 matches at 7 bases. After removal of 4 bases from V and 4 bases from J, the junction contained 16 bases not matched to a gene. Germline CDR1 and CDR2: MGHRA and YSYEKL. This CDR3 is built from 18 residues.

This clonotype was seen repeatedly, ten times or more. The rearrangement joins TRBV6-2 or TRBV6-3 to TRBJ2-7; D possibly corresponds to TRBD1 (5 bases). V was pared by 7 bases and J by 2 bases, with 9 bases between. The CDR3 extends over 12 amino acids. Germline assignment: CDR1 MNHEY and CDR2 SVGEGT. The CDR3 nucleotides are TGTGCCAGCAACCGACAGACCTACGAGCAGTACTTC. Amino acid sequence: CASNRQTYEQYF.

Many counts were recorded for this clonotype. Here the CDR3 reads CASSLRDFYEQYF. The CDR3 DNA is TGTGCCAGCAGTCTCAGGGACTTCTACGAGCAGTACTTC. V is TRBV12-3 or TRBV12-4 and J is TRBJ2-7; TRBD2 might be the D (6 bases). The CDR3 is made up of 13 amino acids. V dropped 5 bases and J dropped 3 bases, with 11 bases sitting between them.

This clonotype was seen only a few times. The CDR3 DNA sequence: TGTGCCAGTAGTATATTTAGGGGGTCCGGGGAGCTGTTTTTT. Protein: CASSIFRGSGELFF. The chain links TRBV19 to TRBJ2-2, with D perhaps TRBD1 (6 bases). Germline lookup yields CDR1 LNHDA and CDR2 SQIVND (reference sequence). The CDR3 is 14 amino acids. The ends were cut back, 2 bases at V and 6 bases at J, with 10 bases in the middle. The full variable domain, completed using reference TRBV19 and TRBJ2-2, is DGGITQSPKYLFRKEGQNVTLSCEQNLNHDAMYWYRQDPGQGLRLIYYSQIVNDFQKGDIAEGYSVSREKKESFPLTVTSAQKNPTAFYLCASSIFRGSGELFFGEGSRLTVL.

Many counts were recorded for this clonotype. The chain employs TRBV12-3 or TRBV12-4 and TRBJ1-1; 7 nucleotides match TRBD1. CDR3 size: 14 residues. The V gene end was trimmed by 5 bases and the J gene end by 5 bases; junction bases not matched to a gene: 8. This CDR3 is CASSVQGVRTEAFF. The CDR3 DNA follows: TGTGCCAGCAGTGTTCAGGGGGTTCGTACTGAAGCTTTCTTT.

This clonotype was counted many times. The chain combines TRBV6-5 with TRBJ1-5, with D tentatively TRBD1 (5 bases). V was trimmed by 0 bases and J by 4 bases, leaving 7 bases between them. The germline CDR1 and CDR2 sequences are MNHEY and SVGAGI. The CDR3 has 14 residues. CDR3 DNA sequence: TGTGCCAGCAGTTACTCGAGGGGTAATCAGCCCCAGCATTTT. Its protein product is CASSYSRGNQPQHF.

This clonotype has ten or more counts. The chain employs TRBV20-1 and TRBJ1-5, with D uncertain. The CDR3 contains 15 residues. V lost 0 bases to trimming and J lost 7 bases, with 16 bases between them. From germline, CDR1 is DFQATT and CDR2 SNEGSKA (reference sequence). The CDR3 DNA is TGCAGTGCTAGAGAATCGTGGGGTATTATACAGCCCCAGCATTTT. The encoded protein is CSARESWGIIQPQHF.

This clonotype was seen many times. This chain uses TRBV20-1 with TRBJ2-3; 7 nucleotides match TRBD1. Germline assignment: CDR1 DFQATT and CDR2 SNEGSKA (reference sequence). The CDR3 sequence is 14 residues long. V gave up 2 bases and J gave up 5 bases; unmatched junction bases: 7. The CDR3 sequence is CSARSEGAGDTQYF. In DNA, the CDR3 is TGCAGTGCTAGATCAGAGGGGGCGGGAGATACGCAGTATTTT.

This clonotype was counted a few times. V usage is TRBV7-2 and J usage is TRBJ2-1; no firm D call. Germline loops: CDR1 SGHTA, CDR2 FQGNSA. The CDR3 spans 14 residues. The V gene lost 1 base and the J gene lost 9 bases, with 13 bases spanning the gap. The chain's CDR3 is CASSLGGRTGEQFF. The CDR3 bases are TGTGCCAGCAGCTTAGGGGGTCGGACCGGTGAGCAGTTCTTC. Looking up the rest from reference TRBV7-2 and TRBJ2-1 gives the full variable domain: GAGVSQSPSNKVTEKGKDVELRCDPISGHTALYWYRQSLGQGLEFLIYFQGNSAPDKSGLPSDRFSAERTGGSVSTLTIQRTQQEDSAVYLCASSLGGRTGEQFFGPGTRLTVL.

This clonotype occurred many times. The J gene is TRBJ2-1, the V gene TRBV6-5; tentative D call: TRBD2 (7 bases). Trimming took off 6 bases at V and 9 bases at J, with 15 bases between the two ends. The CDR3 covers 13 residues. Germline CDR1 reads MNHEY; CDR2 reads SVGAGI. CDR3 residues: CASSPLGGGEQFF. CDR3 coding DNA: TGTGCCAGCAGCCCCCTGGGAGGGGGTGAGCAGTTCTTC.

This clonotype was seen ten or more times. The chain couples TRBV29-1 to TRBJ2-1; D remains ambiguous. Deletions cut 5 bases from V and 4 bases from J, with 12 bases between. Per germline, CDR1 SQVTM and CDR2 ANQGSEA. The CDR3 totals 13 residues. CDR3 amino acids: CSVPRVGYNEQFF. CDR3 bases: TGCAGCGTTCCCCGGGTCGGGTACAATGAGCAGTTCTTC.

CDR3 protein: CASSYDLLNTGELFF. The CDR3 nucleotides are TGTGCCAGCAGTTACGACCTCTTAAACACCGGGGAGCTGTTTTTT. The chain employs TRBV6-5 and TRBJ2-2, with D unclear. This CDR3 comprises 15 residues. Trimming shortened V by 2 bases and J by 2 bases, and 9 bases separated the two germline ends. From germline, CDR1 is MNHEY and CDR2 SVGAGI.

The sample holds many counts of this clonotype. The chain joins TRBV12-3 or TRBV12-4 to TRBJ2-5; D ambiguous. This CDR3 is 15 amino acids long. V gave up 2 bases and J gave up 2 bases, with 12 bases separating them. The CDR3 nucleotides are TGTGCCAGCAGTTTAACGTCGGGCAGACAAGAGACCCAGTACTTC. Its translation: CASSLTSGRQETQYF.

This clonotype has at least ten counts. This rearrangement joins TRBV7-6 to TRBJ2-6; D is uncertain. This CDR3 is 17 amino acids long. Trimming took 0 bases from V and 0 from J, leaving 9 bases between them. Germline values: CDR1 SGHVS, CDR2 FNYEAQ. The CDR3 is CASSLAPRSSGANVLTF. Written as DNA, the CDR3 is TGTGCCAGCAGCTTAGCTCCTCGGAGCTCTGGGGCCAACGTCCTGACTTTC.

At least ten counts were recorded for this clonotype. The chain combines TRBV15 with TRBJ2-1; D not certain. The CDR3 is 11 amino acids. Deletions cut 3 bases from V and 8 bases from J, with 5 bases between. In germline, CDR1 is LNHNV, CDR2 YYDKDF (reference sequence). CDR3 loop: CATSSYYEQFF. CDR3 nucleotides: TGTGCCACCAGCAGTTACTATGAGCAGTTCTTC.

This clonotype was detected ten times or more. J is TRBJ2-7 and V is TRBV20-1, with D perhaps matching TRBD2 (5 bases). This CDR3 spans 14 amino acids. Trimming removed 3 bases from V and 2 bases from J, with 14 bases in between. Germline CDR1 reads DFQATT; CDR2 reads SNEGSKA (reference sequence). Written as DNA, the CDR3 is TGCAGTGCTAGGTCGGCTAGCCCAACCTACGAGCAGTACTTC. This sequence encodes CSARSASPTYEQYF.

Many counts were recorded for this clonotype. CDR3 nucleotides: TGTGCCAGCAGCCTCATGGGGACGATGAACACTGAAGCTTTCTTT. It translates to CASSLMGTMNTEAFF. This rearrangement joins TRBV7-8 to TRBJ1-1, with D perhaps TRBD1 (5 bases). Looked up from germline, CDR1 is SGHVS and CDR2 is FQNEAQ. This CDR3 region has 15 residues. The V gene lost 5 bases and the J gene lost 0 bases, with 13 bases spanning the gap.